This T cell receptor beta chain was documented in a study of early stage breast cancer tumors. Study context: ER+/PR+/HER2- status applied to about 80% of the 16 invasive breast tumors. Study-wide findings and caveats: Compared with adjacent normal breast, tumors showed 2.5 to 3-fold denser, more clonal T cells. Enriched TCRB sequences shared across patients were mostly commonly generated sequences.

The J segment lost 14 bases and the V segment lost 4 bases, leaving 4 bases of the junction unmatched. The CDR3 is 11 residues long. Germline CDR1 is MNHEY and CDR2 is SVGAGI. Concerning this clone itself: Its antigen is still unknown.

Assay: immunoSEQ multiplex PCR; the TCRdb copy retains only in-frame clones and omits some. The sample contains 70,000 or so clones, over 80% of which appear only once. This clonotype was sampled from a person in their 40s with breast cancer. V gene TRBV6-5 combines with J gene TRBJ2-1; 8 bases are a match to TRBD1. The sample comprised blood. The CDR3 region has the DNA TGTGCCAGCAGTTTTGGGACAGGAGAGTTCTTC. This encodes CASSFGTGEFF.